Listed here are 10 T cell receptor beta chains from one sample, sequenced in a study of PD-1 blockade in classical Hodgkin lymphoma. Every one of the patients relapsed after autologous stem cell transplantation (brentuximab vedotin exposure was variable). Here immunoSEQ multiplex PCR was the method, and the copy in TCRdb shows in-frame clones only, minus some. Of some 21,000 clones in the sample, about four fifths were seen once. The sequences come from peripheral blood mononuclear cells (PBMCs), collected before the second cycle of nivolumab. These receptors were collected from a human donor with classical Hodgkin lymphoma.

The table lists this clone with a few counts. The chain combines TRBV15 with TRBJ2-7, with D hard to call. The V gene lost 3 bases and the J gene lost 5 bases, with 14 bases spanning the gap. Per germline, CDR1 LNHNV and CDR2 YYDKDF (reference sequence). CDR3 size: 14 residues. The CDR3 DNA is TGTGCCACCAGCAGTCCAAACGACGGACACGAGCAGTACTTC. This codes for CATSSPNDGHEQYF.

Here the CDR3 reads CASSTTGDWGTDTQYF. DNA of the CDR3: TGTGCCAGCAGCACGACCGGGGACTGGGGCACAGATACGCAGTATTTT. V gene TRBV28 combines with J gene TRBJ2-3; the D gene is possibly TRBD2 (6 bases). The V gene lost 6 bases and the J gene lost 1 base, with 17 bases spanning the gap. This CDR3 is 16 amino acids long. Germline V gives CDR1 MDHEN, CDR2 SYDVKM.

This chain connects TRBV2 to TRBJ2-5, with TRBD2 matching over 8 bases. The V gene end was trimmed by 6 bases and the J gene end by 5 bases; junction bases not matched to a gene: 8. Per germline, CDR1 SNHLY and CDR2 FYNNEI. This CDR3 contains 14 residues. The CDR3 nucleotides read TGTGCCAGCAGCTTCGCGGGGGGTCGGGAGACCCAGTACTTC. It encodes CASSFAGGRETQYF.

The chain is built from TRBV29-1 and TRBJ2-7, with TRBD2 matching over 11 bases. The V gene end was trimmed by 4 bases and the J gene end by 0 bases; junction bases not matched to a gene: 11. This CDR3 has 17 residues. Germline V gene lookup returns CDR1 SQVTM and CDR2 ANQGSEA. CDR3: CSVGGLAGTKSSYEQYF. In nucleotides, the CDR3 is TGCAGCGTTGGCGGACTAGCGGGTACTAAGAGCTCCTACGAGCAGTACTTC.

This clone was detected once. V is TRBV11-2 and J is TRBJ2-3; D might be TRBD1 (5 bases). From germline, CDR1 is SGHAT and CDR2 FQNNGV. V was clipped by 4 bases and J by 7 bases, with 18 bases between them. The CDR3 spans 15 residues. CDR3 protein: CASSSPTTDLNTQYF. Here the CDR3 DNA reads TGTGCCAGCAGCTCTCCGACGACAGACCTGAATACGCAGTATTTT.

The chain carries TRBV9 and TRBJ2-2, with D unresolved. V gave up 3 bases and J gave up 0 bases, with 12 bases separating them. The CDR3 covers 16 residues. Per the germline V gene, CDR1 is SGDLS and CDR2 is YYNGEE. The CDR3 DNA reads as TGTGCCAGCAGCGGTGGGCCCGCTACGAACACCGGGGAGCTGTTTTTT. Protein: CASSGGPATNTGELFF.

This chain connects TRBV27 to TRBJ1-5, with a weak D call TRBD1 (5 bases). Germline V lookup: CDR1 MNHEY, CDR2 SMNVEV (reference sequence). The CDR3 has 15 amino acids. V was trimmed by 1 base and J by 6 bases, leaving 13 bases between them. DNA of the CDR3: TGTGCCAGCAGTTTATTCTCGGGGGTGAGTCAGCCCCAGCATTTT. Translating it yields CASSLFSGVSQPQHF.

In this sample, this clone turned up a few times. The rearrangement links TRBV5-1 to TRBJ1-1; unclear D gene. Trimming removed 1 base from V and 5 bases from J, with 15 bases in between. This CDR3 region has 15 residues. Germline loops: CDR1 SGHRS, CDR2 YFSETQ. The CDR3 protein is CASSLSPGIETEAFF. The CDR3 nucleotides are TGCGCCAGCAGCTTGTCGCCAGGCATCGAAACTGAAGCTTTCTTT.

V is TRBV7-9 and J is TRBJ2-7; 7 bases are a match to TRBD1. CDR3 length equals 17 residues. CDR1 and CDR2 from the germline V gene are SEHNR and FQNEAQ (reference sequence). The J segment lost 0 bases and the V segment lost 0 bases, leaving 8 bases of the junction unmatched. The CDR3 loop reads CASSLAPTGSRSYEQYF. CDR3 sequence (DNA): TGTGCCAGCAGCTTAGCGCCGACAGGGTCTCGCTCCTACGAGCAGTACTTC.

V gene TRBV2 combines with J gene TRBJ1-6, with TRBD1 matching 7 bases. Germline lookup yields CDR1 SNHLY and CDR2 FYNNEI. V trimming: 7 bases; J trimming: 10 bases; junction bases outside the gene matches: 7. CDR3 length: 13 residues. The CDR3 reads CASTQDRDSPLHF. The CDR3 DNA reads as TGTGCCAGCACCCAAGACAGGGACTCACCCCTCCACTTT.